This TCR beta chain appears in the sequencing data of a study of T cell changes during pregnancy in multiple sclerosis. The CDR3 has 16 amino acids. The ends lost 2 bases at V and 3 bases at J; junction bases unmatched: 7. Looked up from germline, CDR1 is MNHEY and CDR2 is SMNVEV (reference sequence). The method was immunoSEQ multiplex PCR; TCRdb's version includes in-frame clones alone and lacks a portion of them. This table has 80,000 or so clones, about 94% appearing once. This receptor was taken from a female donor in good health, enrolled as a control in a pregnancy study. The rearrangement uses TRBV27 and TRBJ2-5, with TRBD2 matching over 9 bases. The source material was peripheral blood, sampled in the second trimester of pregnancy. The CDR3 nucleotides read TGTGCCAGCAGTTTAATACTAGCGGGTCCCAAAGAGACCCAGTACTTC. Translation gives CASSLILAGPKETQYF.